The rows below give T cell receptor beta chains drawn from one sample of a study of CD8 T cells in ankylosing spondylitis. A single record per CDR3 protein comes from TCRdb applying MiXCR to the 5' RACE reads. The sample lists fewer than 350,000 distinct CDR3 sequences, approximately 10% occurring once. Sequenced sample: blood, either unsorted or a sorted T cell fraction (not recorded which). These receptor sequences come from a female donor with ankylosing spondylitis or in good health (not recorded which). CDR3s include the opening cysteine and the closing phenylalanine or tryptophan. A D gene is named only where the DNA matches it firmly. The size of a clone is reported for some rows only, either as once, few or many, or as a class for expanded clones.

J,length,size,D,V,DNA,CDR3
TRBJ2-7,12,-,-,TRBV2,TGTGCCAATGGGGAATCGGGCTACGAGCAGTACTTC,CANGESGYEQYF
TRBJ2-2,15,-,-,TRBV29-1,TGCAGCGGTAGGGTTGGAGGGTCGAACACCGGGGAGCTGTTTTTT,CSGRVGGSNTGELFF
TRBJ2-7,11,many,-,TRBV27,TGTGCCAGCAGTCAGGGGCTCTGGCAGTACTTC,CASSQGLWQYF
TRBJ1-6,16,-,-,TRBV14,TGTGCCAGCAGCCAGATGGCTGGCCTCCAGGATTCCCCCCTCCACTTT,CASSQMAGLQDSPLHF
TRBJ1-5,13,many,-,TRBV15,TGTGCCACCAGCGGGGGGATCAATCAGCCCCAGCATTTT,CATSGGINQPQHF
TRBJ2-1,11,many,-,TRBV5-1,TGCGCCAGCAGTTCCGGGACGGCGCAGTTCTTC,CASSSGTAQFF
TRBJ2-1,13,many,TRBD1,TRBV10-3,TGTGCCATCAGGGGGACAGGAAACAATGAGCAGTTCTTC,CAIRGTGNNEQFF
TRBJ2-4,18,few,-,TRBV5-1,TGCGCCAGCAGCAGGATCCGAGGGGGGATAGGGGCCAAAAACATTCAGTACTTC,CASSRIRGGIGAKNIQYF
TRBJ2-1,14,many,-,TRBV7-2,TGTGCCAGCAGCTTAGAAGCTAGCCACAATGAGCAGTTCTTC,CASSLEASHNEQFF
TRBJ2-5,12,few,-,TRBV12-3/TRBV12-4,TGTGCCAGCAGTCCGGGTTGGGAGACCCAGTACTTC,CASSPGWETQYF
TRBJ2-7,17,many,TRBD1,TRBV7-2,TGTGCCAGCAGCTTTTCCCTAAACCGGGACAGCTCCTACGAGCAGTACTTC,CASSFSLNRDSSYEQYF
TRBJ1-5,17,-,-,TRBV7-8,TGTGCCAGCAGCTTATTAGGACAGCCCTATAGCAATCAGCCCCAGCATTTT,CASSLLGQPYSNQPQHF
TRBJ2-1,16,many,-,TRBV3-1,TGTGCCAGCAGCCATCCTAGGGGTCCCTCCTACAATGAGCAGTTCTTC,CASSHPRGPSYNEQFF
TRBJ2-5,15,-,TRBD2,TRBV5-1,TGCGCCAGCAGGTTATACGCGGGGGGTGAAGAGACCCAGTACTTC,CASRLYAGGEETQYF
TRBJ2-1,14,many,TRBD2,TRBV20-1,TGCAGTGCTGAAAGCGGGAGGGTCTACAATGAGCAGTTCTTC,CSAESGRVYNEQFF
TRBJ1-5,16,many,-,TRBV5-6,TGTGCCAGCAGGATTTGGAGGAGTTTGAGTCATCAGCCCCAGCATTTT,CASRIWRSLSHQPQHF
TRBJ1-1,16,few,TRBD1,TRBV18,TGTGCCAGCTCACCCCAGGGACAGGGGGGTGGCACTGAAGCTTTCTTT,CASSPQGQGGGTEAFF
TRBJ1-5,14,few,-,TRBV19,TGTGCCAGTAAAGGGGGATTTGGCAATCAGCCCCAGCATTTT,CASKGGFGNQPQHF
TRBJ1-1,14,few,-,TRBV20-1,TGCAGTTCTAGAGATTTACAGTTGAACACTGAAGCTTTCTTT,CSSRDLQLNTEAFF
TRBJ2-3,16,many,TRBD2,TRBV10-3,TGTGCCATGGGATCTAGCGGGGCGATCGAAGCAGATACGCAGTATTTT,CAMGSSGAIEADTQYF
TRBJ2-1,14,few,-,TRBV29-1,TGCAGCGTTGTACGGAGGGCCGGTCGTGGGGAGCAGTTCTTC,CSVVRRAGRGEQFF
TRBJ2-1,17,-,TRBD2,TRBV11-2,TGTGCCAGCAGCTTAAAGGTTGTAGCGGGGGTGGAGAATGAGCAGTTCTTC,CASSLKVVAGVENEQFF
TRBJ2-4,14,-,-,TRBV5-1,TGCGCCAGCAGCTTGGTGGAGGCCAAAAACATTCAGTACTTC,CASSLVEAKNIQYF
TRBJ2-2,15,many,TRBD1,TRBV5-1,TGCGCCAGCAGCTTTGGACAGGCGAACACCGGGGAGCTGTTTTTT,CASSFGQANTGELFF
TRBJ2-4,16,few,-,TRBV7-9,TGTGCCAGCAGCTTAGCAGAGCGACGGCCAAAAAACATTCAGTACTTC,CASSLAERRPKNIQYF
TRBJ2-3,13,many,-,TRBV4-1,TGCGCCAGCAGATCGGAGGTGTCAGATACGCAGTATTTT,CASRSEVSDTQYF
TRBJ1-4,16,many,TRBD1,TRBV12-3/TRBV12-4,TGTGCCAGCAGTTTATTTACAGGGGGGTACAATGAAAAACTGTTTTTT,CASSLFTGGYNEKLFF
TRBJ2-1,14,few,-,TRBV27,TGTGCCAGCAGTTTCGTCCCCACCTACAATGAGCAGTTCTTC,CASSFVPTYNEQFF
TRBJ1-1,15,once,TRBD1,TRBV7-8,TGTGCCAGCAGCCCGAGACAGGGTGAGAACACTGAAGCTTTCTTT,CASSPRQGENTEAFF
TRBJ2-5,17,many,-,TRBV12-3/TRBV12-4,TGTGCCAGCAGCTTTGCCGGACAAACAAGAAAACCGACGACCCAGTACTTC,CASSFAGQTRKPTTQYF
TRBJ2-1,14,few,-,TRBV9,TGTGCCAGCAGCGCCCGGGACTTCTACAATGAGCAGTTCTTC,CASSARDFYNEQFF
TRBJ1-2,15,many,-,TRBV6-5,TGTGCCAGCAGTTACTCTAGTCGCACGGGCTATGGCTACACCTTC,CASSYSSRTGYGYTF
TRBJ1-2,12,many,-,TRBV2,TGTGCCAGCGAGAGGGATCTCTATGGCTACACCTTC,CASERDLYGYTF
TRBJ1-1,16,many,-,TRBV28,TGTGCCAGCAGTCCGAACCTTAGGGGCGGTGGCACTGAAGCTTTCTTT,CASSPNLRGGGTEAFF
TRBJ2-2,15,-,-,TRBV5-4,TGTGCCAGCAGCTCCCAAGGGTTAGTCACCGGGGAGCTGTTTTTT,CASSSQGLVTGELFF
TRBJ1-2,12,many,TRBD1,TRBV28,TGTGCCATCGAACAGGGGGACTATGGCTACACCTTC,CAIEQGDYGYTF